Following are 6 T cell receptor beta chains from one sample sequenced in a study of T cells in localized non-small cell lung cancer. Repertoires were generated with immunoSEQ multiplex PCR, while TCRdb's copy carries only in-frame clones and drops some. The sample lists around 130,000 clones; about 90% were seen once. This specimen consisted of peripheral blood, obtained before any cancer treatment. The receptors were gathered from a female donor aged 60 or older with stage I lung adenocarcinoma.

The V and J genes are TRBV6-5 and TRBJ2-5; D not certain. V lost 6 bases and J 5 bases, leaving 13 bases between the germline ends. From germline, CDR1 is MNHEY and CDR2 SVGAGI. CDR3 length: 13 residues. As DNA, the CDR3 is TGTGCCAGCAGCCCCCCGGAGACGGAGACCCAGTACTTC. This gives the protein CASSPPETETQYF.

The table lists this clone with a count of one. This sequence joins TRBV2 and TRBJ2-2; maybe TRBD1 (6 bases). The germline V gene has CDR1 SNHLY and CDR2 FYNNEI. Trimming pared 6 bases from V and 6 bases from J, leaving 11 bases between. The CDR3 extends over 13 amino acids. CDR3 sequence reads: CASSKQGPGELFF. The CDR3, as DNA: TGTGCCAGCAGCAAACAGGGTCCCGGGGAGCTGTTTTTT.

This chain uses TRBV7-6 with TRBJ2-3, with TRBD1 matching 10 bases. This CDR3 spans 14 amino acids. V dropped 4 bases and J dropped 5; count of bases not matched to a gene: 3. Germline loops: CDR1 SGHVS, CDR2 FNYEAQ. CDR3 protein: CASSWGQGRDTQYF. Written as DNA, the CDR3 is TGTGCCAGCAGCTGGGGACAGGGGAGAGATACGCAGTATTTT.

In this sample, this clone turned up a few times. The chain links TRBV2 to TRBJ2-1; 11 nucleotides line up with TRBD2. The CDR3 is made up of 14 amino acids. The germline V gene encodes CDR1 SNHLY and CDR2 FYNNEI. The J segment lost 9 bases and the V segment lost 9 bases, leaving 10 bases of the junction unmatched. The chain's CDR3 is CASITSGSFVEQFF. The CDR3 nucleotides read TGTGCCAGTATTACTAGCGGGAGTTTCGTTGAGCAGTTCTTC.

The rearrangement uses TRBV7-6 and TRBJ2-1; 7 bases agree with TRBD1. CDR3 length: 15 residues. The V segment lost 5 bases and the J segment 8 bases; nucleotides outside the gene matches: 12. Germline V gene sequence: CDR1 SGHVS, CDR2 FNYEAQ. CDR3 amino acids: CASSRGGQTRDEQFF. In DNA form, the CDR3 reads TGTGCCAGCAGCCGAGGGGGCCAAACGAGGGATGAGCAGTTCTTC.

V and J are TRBV20-1 and TRBJ2-5; D uncertain. Per the germline V gene, CDR1 is DFQATT and CDR2 is SNEGSKA (reference sequence). The ends were cut back, 6 bases at V and 2 bases at J, with 7 bases in the middle. The CDR3 is 11 residues long. The CDR3 reads CSAVLQETQYF. Here the CDR3 DNA reads TGCAGTGCCGTATTACAAGAGACCCAGTACTTC.